The 18 T cell receptor beta chains below come from one sample, sequenced in a study of cytomegalovirus exposure and HLA in healthy donors. Primers included in the PCR were 60 Vbeta and 13 Jbeta primers. Assay: immunoSEQ multiplex PCR; the TCRdb copy retains only in-frame clones and omits some. Of 100,000 to 150,000 clones listed, about 80% are singletons. Input material: PBMCs. These TCRs come from a boy younger than 10 in good health and CMV-seronegative.

The chain carries TRBV6-1 and TRBJ1-2, with TRBD1 identical over 9 bases. V was pared by 4 bases and J by 8 bases, with 11 bases of the junction left unmatched. CDR1 and CDR2 (germline): MNHNS, SASEGT. The CDR3 is 15 amino acids. The CDR3 protein is CASSVKTGGAQGYTF. Written as DNA, the CDR3 is TGTGCCAGCAGTGTAAAAACAGGGGGCGCGCAGGGCTACACCTTC.

The chain's CDR3 is CASSALAGGPMNEQFF. DNA for the CDR3: TGTGCCAGCTCAGCCCTAGCGGGAGGGCCCATGAATGAGCAGTTCTTC. J is TRBJ2-1 and V is TRBV18; TRBD2 matches at 12 bases. The CDR3 is made up of 16 amino acids. Germline V gene data show CDR1 as KGHSH and CDR2 as LQKENI. V lost 5 bases and J lost 7; bases outside the gene matches: 9. Filled out from reference TRBV18 and TRBJ2-1, the complete variable domain reads NAGVMQNPRHLVRRRGQEARLRCSPMKGHSHVYWYRQLPEEGLKFMVYLQKENIIDESGMPKERFSAEFPKEGPSILRIQQVVRGDSAAYFCASSALAGGPMNEQFFGPGTRLTVL.

This clone occurred once. V is TRBV11-2 and J is TRBJ1-1; no clear D. Between the trimmed V and J ends, which lost 10 bases and 0 bases, there was a span of 21 bases. Germline CDR1 and CDR2: SGHAT and FQNNGV. The CDR3 sequence is 16 residues long. The CDR3 reads CATNFFRINLNTEAFF. CDR3 bases: TGTGCCACCAATTTCTTCAGGATAAACTTGAACACTGAAGCTTTCTTT.

This sequence joins TRBV13 and TRBJ2-2; TRBD1 agrees at 9 bases. The CDR3 is 17 amino acids. The V gene end was trimmed by 1 base and the J gene end by 0 bases; junction bases not matched to a gene: 3. Per the germline V gene, CDR1 is PRHDT and CDR2 is FYEKMQ (reference sequence). The CDR3, as DNA: TGTGCCAGCAGCTTAGAGGGACAGGGAACGAACACCGGGGAGCTGTTTTTT. Encoded protein: CASSLEGQGTNTGELFF.

V usage is TRBV2 and J usage is TRBJ2-7; D possibly corresponds to TRBD2 (6 bases). Trimming took 5 bases from V and 4 from J, leaving 12 bases between them. CDR1 and CDR2 from the germline V gene are SNHLY and FYNNEI. The CDR3 is made up of 13 amino acids. This chain's CDR3 is CASSRGTEYEQYV. The CDR3 DNA sequence: TGTGCCAGCAGTCGCGGGACTGAATACGAGCAGTACGTC.

This clone appeared once. The rearrangement joins TRBV6-4 to TRBJ1-2, with D unresolved. Germline V lookup: CDR1 MRHNA, CDR2 SNTAGT. V was trimmed by 4 bases and J by 11 bases, leaving 29 bases between them. The CDR3 consists of 17 residues. CDR3 amino acids: CASSADPVGISRGGYTF. CDR3 DNA: TGTGCCAGCAGTGCCGATCCGGTAGGGATCTCCCGAGGAGGATACACCTTC.

J is TRBJ2-7 and V is TRBV7-2; 8 positions agree with TRBD2. CDR1 and CDR2 from the germline V gene are SGHTA and FQGNSA. The trim removed 6 bases at V and 2 bases at J, leaving 12 bases unmatched. The CDR3 extends over 16 amino acids. The CDR3 here is CASRPQLSGGPYEQYF. DNA of the CDR3: TGTGCCAGCAGGCCCCAGTTAAGCGGGGGTCCCTACGAGCAGTACTTC.

The chain employs TRBV19 and TRBJ2-2; the D gene is possibly TRBD1 (6 bases). V dropped 5 bases and J dropped 6 bases, with 19 bases sitting between them. The length of the CDR3 is 16 residues. CDR1 LNHDA and CDR2 SQIVND come from the germline V gene (reference sequence). CDR3 sequence (DNA): TGTGCCAGTAGTTGGGACATAGGGTTGGGATCCGGGGAGCTGTTTTTT. Amino acid sequence: CASSWDIGLGSGELFF.

This chain links TRBV5-1 with TRBJ1-2; D call uncertain. Germline V CDR1 and CDR2: SGHRS, YFSETQ. There are 13 residues in the CDR3. V gave up 1 base and J gave up 2 bases, with 6 bases separating them. The CDR3 protein is CASSLRGNYGYTF. CDR3 nucleotides: TGCGCCAGCAGCTTGCGCGGGAACTATGGCTACACCTTC.

This rearrangement joins TRBV6-5 to TRBJ2-7; no firm D call. Trimming removed 5 bases from V and 2 bases from J, with 7 bases in between. The CDR3 totals 12 residues. Germline V gives CDR1 MNHEY, CDR2 SVGAGI. The CDR3 loop reads CASSEIPYEQYF. The CDR3 bases are TGTGCCAGCAGTGAGATTCCCTACGAGCAGTACTTC.

V usage is TRBV4-3 and J usage is TRBJ2-1; 9 nucleotides match TRBD2. V gave up 5 bases and J gave up 4 bases; unmatched junction bases: 6. The CDR3 has 15 amino acids. Germline CDR1 reads LGHNA; CDR2 reads YSLEER. CDR3 nucleotide sequence: TGCGCCAGCAGCTTCGGGCGGGGGGGGTACAATGAGCAGTTCTTC. Translating it yields CASSFGRGGYNEQFF.

There are a few counts of this clone. At one end, the junction sequence differs from germline, possibly due to a read error. The chain is built from TRBV7-9 and TRBJ1-2; the D gene is possibly TRBD1 (5 bases). Germline V gene lookup returns CDR1 SEHNR and CDR2 FQNEAQ (reference sequence). The CDR3 sequence is 16 residues long. CDR3 amino acids: CSSSRRATGPDYGYTF. In DNA, the CDR3 is TGTTCCAGCAGCCGCAGGGCCACCGGGCCGGACTATGGCTACACCTTC. Full variable domain (rest looked up from reference TRBV7-9 and TRBJ1-2): DTGVSQNPRHKITKRGQNVTFRCDPISEHNRLYWYRQTLGQGPEFLTYFQNEAQLEKSRLLSDRFSAERPKGSFSTLEIQRTEQGDSAMYLCSSSRRATGPDYGYTFGSGTRLTVV.

The chain joins TRBV13 to TRBJ2-1; tentatively, D is TRBD2 (6 bases). V lost 4 bases and J lost 9, with 25 bases in between. The CDR3 runs 17 residues. Germline assignment: CDR1 PRHDT and CDR2 FYEKMQ (reference sequence). The DNA of the CDR3 is TGTGCCAGCAGCTACCCACTGAAGGCGGGAACGAATAGTGAGCAGTTCTTC. It encodes CASSYPLKAGTNSEQFF.

The chain uses TRBV29-1 and TRBJ2-5; no definite D call. V lost 8 bases, J lost 1 base, and 5 bases lay in between. The germline V gene has CDR1 SQVTM and CDR2 ANQGSEA. The CDR3 has 10 amino acids. Written as DNA, the CDR3 is TGCAGCACAGCCCAAGAGACCCAGTACTTC. This codes for CSTAQETQYF. Variable domain in full (rest from reference TRBV29-1 and TRBJ2-5): SAVISQKPSRDICQRGTSLTIQCQVDSQVTMMFWYRQQPGQSLTLIATANQGSEATYESGFVIDKFPISRPNLTFSTLTVSNMSPEDSSIYLCSTAQETQYFGPGTRLLVL.

This chain joins TRBV5-1 and TRBJ2-3; TRBD1 might be the D (6 bases). The V gene's germline CDR1 is SGHRS and CDR2 YFSETQ. CDR3 length equals 15 residues. With 6 bases removed from V and 7 bases from J, the gap between germline ends came to 21 bases. The CDR3 nucleotides are TGCGCCAGCACCGTTACAGGGCTAGATCTTCATACGCAGTATTTT. Translation gives CASTVTGLDLHTQYF. Filled out from reference TRBV5-1 and TRBJ2-3, the complete variable domain reads KAGVTQTPRYLIKTRGQQVTLSCSPISGHRSVSWYQQTPGQGLQFLFEYFSETQRNKGNFPGRFSGRQFSNSRSEMNVSTLELGDSALYLCASTVTGLDLHTQYFGPGTRLTVL.

Only a few counts were recorded for this clone. J is TRBJ2-1 and V is TRBV9, with 16 bases fitting TRBD2. CDR1 is SGDLS and CDR2 is YYNGEE in the germline V gene. The CDR3 runs 16 residues. V was clipped by 4 bases and J by 9 bases; unmatched bases: 7. The chain's CDR3 is CASSSGTSGGVGEQFF. The CDR3 DNA reads TGTGCCAGCAGCTCCGGGACTAGCGGGGGGGTCGGTGAGCAGTTCTTC.

Only a few counts were recorded for this clone. The V gene is TRBV10-2, the J gene TRBJ2-3; 11 positions agree with TRBD2. CDR3 length equals 14 residues. Germline V CDR1 and CDR2: WSHSY, SAAADI. V trimming: 10 bases; J trimming: 2 bases; junction bases outside the gene matches: 5. The CDR3 DNA reads as TGCGCCACCCGACTAGCGGGGACCACAGATACGCAGTATTTT. Its translation: CATRLAGTTDTQYF.

V gene TRBV4-1 combines with J gene TRBJ2-5, with a possible D match to TRBD1 (6 bases). V lost 0 bases and J 7 bases, leaving 18 bases between the germline ends. Germline assignment: CDR1 MGHRA and CDR2 YSYEKL. This CDR3 contains 16 residues. CDR3 protein: CASSQDQAGAGGTQYF. The CDR3 region has the DNA TGCGCCAGCAGCCAAGATCAGGCAGGGGCAGGAGGGACCCAGTACTTC.